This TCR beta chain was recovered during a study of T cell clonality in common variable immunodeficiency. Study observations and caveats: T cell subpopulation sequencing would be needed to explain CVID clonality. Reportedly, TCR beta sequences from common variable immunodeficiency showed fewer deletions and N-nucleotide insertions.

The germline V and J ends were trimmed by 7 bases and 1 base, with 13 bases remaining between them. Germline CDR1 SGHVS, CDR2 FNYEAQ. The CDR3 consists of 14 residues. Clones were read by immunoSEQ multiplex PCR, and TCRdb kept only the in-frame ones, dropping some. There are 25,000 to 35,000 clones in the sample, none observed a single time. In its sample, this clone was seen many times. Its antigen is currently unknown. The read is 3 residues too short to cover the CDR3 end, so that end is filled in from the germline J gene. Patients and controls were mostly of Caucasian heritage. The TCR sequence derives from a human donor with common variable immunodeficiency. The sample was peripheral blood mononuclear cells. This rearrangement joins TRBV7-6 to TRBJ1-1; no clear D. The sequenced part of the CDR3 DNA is TGTGCCAGCACCCCGTTAATCAGGAACACTGAA. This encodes CASTPLIRNTE. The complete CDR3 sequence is CASTPLIRNTEAFF.